These 16 T cell receptor beta chains came from one sample sequenced in a study of cytomegalovirus exposure and HLA in healthy donors (dated by TCRdb to the late 2010s). The library was built by means of the immunoSEQ multiplex PCR assay. The multiplex PCR relied on a mix of 60 forward primers for TCR Vbeta segments and 13 reverse primers for TCR Jbeta segments. TCRdb mirrors the immuneACCESS table, restricted to in-frame sequences. Some clones are absent from its copies; in checked studies, under half trace to an unresolved V gene, and the reason for the others is unknown. The sample table shows about 120,000 clones, and 75% to 85% are seen once. 1.5% to 2% of the sample rests with the top ten. The sequenced sample was PBMCs. The receptors originated from a middle-aged man in good health and CMV-seronegative.

The chain has TRBV4-1 and TRBJ2-1; 16 bases are shared with TRBD2. V shed 0 bases, J shed 8 bases, and the junction held 4 bases outside the gene matches. The CDR3 has 17 amino acids. Germline-derived CDR1 and CDR2 are MGHRA and YSYEKL. The CDR3 sequence is CASSQDPGLAGGYEQFF. The CDR3 region has the DNA TGCGCCAGCAGCCAAGATCCGGGACTAGCGGGGGGGTATGAGCAGTTCTTC.

In its sample, this clone was seen once. The chain has TRBV18 and TRBJ1-1; D remains unclear. Germline lookup yields CDR1 KGHSH and CDR2 LQKENI. Trimming left V 6 bases short and J 3 bases short, with 23 bases between. The CDR3 covers 17 residues. This CDR3 is CASSPPSRKSGDTEAFF. DNA of the CDR3: TGTGCCAGCTCCCCTCCCAGTAGAAAAAGCGGGGACACTGAAGCTTTCTTT.

This clone appeared a single time. V usage is TRBV7-2 and J usage is TRBJ1-1; possibly TRBD1 for D (5 bases). The V gene's germline CDR1 is SGHTA and CDR2 FQGNSA. The CDR3 is 15 residues long. Trimming took 1 base from V and 3 from J, leaving 12 bases between them. The CDR3 region is CASSLVARVDTEAFF. As DNA, the CDR3 is TGTGCCAGCAGCTTAGTAGCCAGGGTGGACACTGAAGCTTTCTTT.

This rearrangement joins TRBV30 to TRBJ2-7, with D tentatively TRBD1 (5 bases). This CDR3 region has 16 residues. Germline V CDR1 and CDR2: GTSNPN, SVGIG (reference sequence). V lost 2 bases and J lost 1, with 18 bases in between. CDR3 in DNA: TGTGCCTGGAGTAATCGTTTGGGAAAGGGGTCCTACGAGCAGTACTTC. Its protein is CAWSNRLGKGSYEQYF.

This sequence joins TRBV7-9 and TRBJ2-1; D ambiguous. Germline V CDR1 and CDR2: SEHNR, FQNEAQ (reference sequence). CDR3 length equals 11 residues. The ends were cut back, 5 bases at V and 13 bases at J, with 12 bases in the middle. The CDR3 protein is CASSRDTTQFF. The CDR3 coding sequence is TGTGCCAGCAGCCGAGATACTACACAGTTCTTC.

The CDR3 reads CASSASGPGWVYGYTF. The CDR3 region has the DNA TGTGCCAGCAGCGCTTCCGGGCCAGGGTGGGTCTATGGCTACACCTTC. The chain recombines TRBV7-9 with TRBJ1-2; tentative D call: TRBD1 (5 bases). Trimming removed 5 bases from V and 4 bases from J, with 20 bases in between. The CDR3 has 16 residues. Germline loops: CDR1 SEHNR, CDR2 FQNEAQ (reference sequence).

The chain employs TRBV30 and TRBJ2-1; 7 bases match TRBD2. The junction had 6 bases not matched to a gene; V was cut back by 3 bases and J by 4 bases. CDR3 length: 14 residues. Germline loops: CDR1 GTSNPN, CDR2 SVGIG (reference sequence). This CDR3 is CAWRRGGSYNEQFF. The CDR3 DNA sequence: TGTGCCTGGAGGAGGGGCGGGAGTTACAATGAGCAGTTCTTC.

The rearrangement links TRBV19 to TRBJ2-7; weak D call: TRBD2 (6 bases). Trimming shortened V by 2 bases and J by 1 base, and 12 bases separated the two germline ends. Per germline, CDR1 LNHDA and CDR2 SQIVND (reference sequence). The CDR3 is 15 residues long. The CDR3 nucleotides are TGTGCCAGTAGTATACTCCCGGGAGTTTCCTACGAGCAGTACTTC. Protein product: CASSILPGVSYEQYF.

This chain connects TRBV7-3 to TRBJ2-1; D not resolved. V was trimmed by 6 bases and J by 9 bases, leaving 12 bases between them. Germline assignment: CDR1 SGHTA and CDR2 FQGTGA. This CDR3 is 12 amino acids long. The CDR3, as DNA: TGTGCCAGCAGTAACTCTCCGGGTGAGCAGTTCTTC. Translation: CASSNSPGEQFF.

This clone has a handful of counts. This chain uses TRBV2 with TRBJ2-1; TRBD2 matches at 13 bases. CDR3 length: 15 amino acids. Trimming at V came to 4 bases and at J to 11 bases, leaving 8 bases not matched to a gene. Germline assignment: CDR1 SNHLY and CDR2 FYNNEI. CDR3 sequence (DNA): TGTGCCAGCAGTGGGACTAGCGGGGGCCCTACTAAGCAGTTCTTC. This encodes CASSGTSGGPTKQFF.

This clone was seen just once. The rearrangement joins TRBV7-3 to TRBJ1-2, with a tentative D call TRBD1 (6 bases). V was shortened by 5 bases and J by 8 bases, with 15 bases between the two germline ends. Looked up from germline, CDR1 is SGHTA and CDR2 is FQGTGA. The CDR3 has 13 residues. This chain's CDR3 is CASSLGGREGYTF. As DNA, the CDR3 is TGTGCCAGCAGCCTTGGGGGCCGCGAGGGCTACACCTTC.

Only one count was recorded for this clone. The chain uses TRBV10-2 and TRBJ1-5; 8 bases fit TRBD1. Germline V CDR1 and CDR2: WSHSY, SAAADI. The CDR3 covers 15 residues. Trimming at V came to 7 bases and at J to 2 bases, leaving 7 bases not matched to a gene. The CDR3 sequence: CASMDDRGGNQPQHF. The CDR3 DNA is TGCGCCAGCATGGACGACAGGGGCGGCAATCAGCCCCAGCATTTT.

The genes are TRBV19 and TRBJ1-5, with 11 nucleotides matching TRBD1. CDR1 and CDR2 from the germline V gene are LNHDA and SQIVND (reference sequence). The CDR3 spans 17 residues. With 4 bases clipped from V and 6 bases from J, the junction kept 11 bases outside the gene matches. CDR3: CASSTDGQGAAGQPQHF. The CDR3 DNA follows: TGTGCCAGTAGTACGGATGGACAGGGGGCGGCAGGTCAGCCCCAGCATTTT.

This clone appeared once. The rearrangement uses TRBV12-5 and TRBJ2-5; D gene unclear. Germline CDR1 reads LGHNT; CDR2 reads FRNRAP. The V end lost 5 bases, the J end lost 5 bases, and 9 bases lay between the germline ends. The CDR3 is 12 residues long. This CDR3 is CASGQVTETQYF. The CDR3 DNA is TGTGCTAGTGGTCAGGTAACGGAGACCCAGTACTTC.

V is TRBV6-5 and J is TRBJ1-4; weak D call: TRBD1 (6 bases). The CDR3 length is 15 residues. In germline, CDR1 is MNHEY, CDR2 SVGAGI. V was pared by 8 bases and J by 7 bases, with 20 bases between. DNA of the CDR3: TGTGCCAGCCAAAGGGCTCAAGTGGGGGCTGAAAAACTGTTTTTT. Its translation is CASQRAQVGAEKLFF.

This sequence joins TRBV4-3 and TRBJ1-5; 9 positions agree with TRBD1. The CDR3 runs 15 residues. Germline V lookup: CDR1 LGHNA, CDR2 YSLEER. V dropped 4 bases and J dropped 1; count of bases not matched to a gene: 2. In nucleotides, the CDR3 is TGCGCCAGCAGCCTAGGGACAGGGAGCAATCAGCCCCAGCATTTT. It encodes CASSLGTGSNQPQHF.